The entry below describes one T cell receptor beta chain. Its antigen is unknown. TCRdb used MiXCR to reprocess the 5' RACE reads, holding one entry per CDR3 protein. Among more than 150,000 distinct CDR3 sequences listed, 15% to 20% were seen once. The entry originates in a study of CD8 T cells in ankylosing spondylitis. The germline V gene encodes CDR1 KGHSH and CDR2 LQKENI. There are 15 residues in the CDR3. The V segment lost 5 bases and the J segment 3 bases; nucleotides outside the gene matches: 6. Study findings and constraints: Significant enrichment of disease-linked clones was reportedly seen in matched ankylosing spondylitis synovial fluid. A subset of motif variants has previously been described in the synovial fluid and blood of reactive arthritis. Seemingly characteristic of ankylosing spondylitis blood was a TCR beta motif consisting of about 8 highly homologous variants.

The sample taken for sequencing was blood, either unsorted or a sorted T cell fraction (not recorded which). This chain connects TRBV18 to TRBJ2-7; 11 bases fit TRBD1. The sequence was obtained from a male donor under 30 with ankylosing spondylitis or in good health (not recorded which). Here the CDR3 DNA reads TGTGCCAGCTCAGGCGCCGGGACAGGGGGCTACGAGCAGTACTTC. Translating gives CASSGAGTGGYEQYF.